The sequence of this T cell receptor beta chain was determined in a study of cytomegalovirus exposure and HLA in healthy donors. The PCR contained 60 Vbeta and 13 Jbeta primers. Assay: immunoSEQ multiplex PCR; the TCRdb copy retains only in-frame clones and omits some. The top ten hold more than 0.75% of the sample, which has about 160,000 clones, about three quarters seen once. With 1 base removed from V and 9 bases from J, the gap between germline ends came to 10 bases. The V gene's germline CDR1 is SGHAT and CDR2 FQNNGV. The CDR3 spans 13 residues. The chain combines TRBV11-2 with TRBJ2-1; D ambiguous. The sequence was obtained from a woman in her fifties or sixties in good health and CMV-seropositive. Sequenced sample: PBMCs. CDR3 DNA: TGTGCCAGCAGCTTAGGTGAGGTTGCTGAGCAGTTCTTC. Translating gives CASSLGEVAEQFF. The full variable domain, with the rest looked up from reference TRBV11-2 and TRBJ2-1, is EAGVAQSPRYKIIEKRQSVAFWCNPISGHATLYWYQQILGQGPKLLIQFQNNGVVDDSQLPKDRFSAERLKGVDSTLKIQPAKLEDSAVYLCASSLGEVAEQFFGPGTRLTVL.